This TCR beta chain was sequenced in a study of beta chain features in type 1 diabetes. V gave up 1 base and J gave up 8 bases, with 10 bases separating them. The length of the CDR3 is 13 residues. Germline V gene sequence: CDR1 SGHRS, CDR2 YFSETQ. Once sorted, every population was more than 95% pure. The sequenced template was cDNA made from the entire isolated RNA. TCRdb keeps only in-frame clones here, not all; method: immunoSEQ multiplex PCR. The repertoire has 400,000 to 550,000 clones, over 9.5% of them found once; the top ten carry more than 0.045%. Details on this clone: Antigen: not known.

Study-wide findings and caveats: Comparison showed that naive, central memory and Treg TCRB repertoires appeared more similar among patients than among healthy donors. Shorter templates might be favored by PCR, equally in patients and controls. More deletions and fewer insertions at VDJ junctions were seen in type 1 diabetes patients.

This TCR came from a woman younger than 30 in good health. V and J are TRBV5-1 and TRBJ2-1; D is uncertain. The sequencing sample was made of naive CD4+ T cells from blood. The CDR3 sequence is CASSLRPIDEQFF. In nucleotides, the CDR3 is TGCGCCAGCAGCTTGCGGCCAATCGATGAGCAGTTCTTC.